This TCR beta chain was identified during a study of OX40 agonist ivuxolimab in advanced cancers. About the research overall: Dosing consisted of intravenous ivuxolimab at 0.01 to 10 mg/kg every 2 weeks.

Points from the study as a whole: Dose levels from 0.1 to 3.0 mg/kg saw CD4+ and CD8+ blood T cells expand clonally by week 6. The study did not work out the antigen specificity of the expanded peripheral T cells.

Sequenced by immunoSEQ multiplex PCR; TCRdb stores in-frame clones only, minus some. The table records tens of thousands of clones, more than 70% of them present only once. CDR1 MGHRA and CDR2 YSYEKL come from the germline V gene. CDR3 size: 20 residues. V was pared by 0 bases and J by 6 bases, with 19 bases of the junction left unmatched. Concerning this clone: Its specificity is not known.

V and J are TRBV4-1 and TRBJ2-5; 10 nucleotides line up with TRBD2. The source material was CD4+ or CD8+ T cells sorted from blood, sampled in a trial of the OX40 agonist ivuxolimab. This receptor was obtained from an adult with an advanced solid tumor such as melanoma, head and neck, liver or kidney cancer. Written as DNA, the CDR3 is TGCGCCAGCAGCCAAGAGTCGCTAGGACTAGCGGTCAGGAGGAGTCAGACCCAGTACTTC. Translating gives CASSQESLGLAVRRSQTQYF.